Listed here are 19 T cell receptor beta chains from one sample, sequenced in a study of OX40 agonist ivuxolimab in advanced cancers. Clones were sequenced by immunoSEQ multiplex PCR, and TCRdb holds only the in-frame ones, with some missing. The data contain 100,000 or so clones, around 95% of them singletons. The sequenced sample was CD4+ or CD8+ T cells sorted from blood, obtained in a trial of the OX40 agonist ivuxolimab. Every receptor here comes from an adult with an advanced solid tumor such as melanoma, head and neck, liver or kidney cancer.

The J gene is TRBJ2-7, the V gene TRBV6-1; 13 nucleotides match TRBD2. The CDR3 covers 16 residues. Unmatched junction bases numbered 3, after V lost 2 bases and J lost 2 bases. Germline CDR1 is MNHNS and CDR2 is SASEGT. The CDR3 region is CASSEILAGGPYEQYF. The CDR3 region has the DNA TGTGCCAGCAGTGAAATACTAGCGGGAGGGCCCTACGAGCAGTACTTC.

For this clone: The sample holds other DNA sequences that translate to the same CDR3. The chain carries TRBV27 and TRBJ2-7; D might be TRBD1 (5 bases). V lost 2 bases and J lost 2, with 7 bases in between. Per the germline V gene, CDR1 is MNHEY and CDR2 is SMNVEV (reference sequence). CDR3 length: 13 amino acids. The chain's CDR3 is CASSLQTAYEQYF. In nucleotides, the CDR3 is TGTGCCAGCAGTTTACAGACAGCCTACGAGCAGTACTTC.

The chain recombines TRBV18 with TRBJ1-1; tentatively, D is TRBD1 (5 bases). Trimming cost V 10 bases and J 3 bases, with 18 bases left between them. Looked up from germline, CDR1 is KGHSH and CDR2 is LQKENI. This CDR3 spans 14 amino acids. CDR3 sequence: CAIRGEGRDTEAFF. DNA of the CDR3: TGTGCCATCAGAGGGGAAGGGCGGGACACTGAAGCTTTCTTT.

V and J are TRBV7-3 and TRBJ1-1; D is ambiguous. Germline values: CDR1 SGHTA, CDR2 FQGTGA. The CDR3 sequence is 13 residues long. The ends were cut back, 1 base at V and 2 bases at J, with 5 bases in the middle. The CDR3, as DNA: TGTGCCAGCAGCTTAATCCTAAACACTGAAGCTTTCTTT. It yields the protein CASSLILNTEAFF. The whole variable domain, filled in from reference TRBV7-3 and TRBJ1-1, reads GAGVSQTPSNKVTEKGKYVELRCDPISGHTALYWYRQSLGQGPEFLIYFQGTGAADDSGLPNDRFFAVRPEGSVSTLKIQRTERGDSAVYLCASSLILNTEAFFGQGTRLTVV.

The rearrangement uses TRBV7-3 and TRBJ2-5, with D hard to call. The germline gives CDR1 SGHTA, CDR2 FQGTGA. V was shortened by 4 bases and J by 5 bases, with 14 bases between the two germline ends. The CDR3 totals 14 residues. The DNA for the CDR3 is TGTGCCAGCAGCTCCTACGACGGGCTGGAGACCCAGTACTTC. The encoded protein is CASSSYDGLETQYF.

The chain couples TRBV5-1 to TRBJ2-7, with D possibly being TRBD2 (6 bases). Deletions cut 0 bases from V and 3 bases from J, with 13 bases between. CDR3 length equals 15 residues. Germline V gene lookup returns CDR1 SGHRS and CDR2 YFSETQ. CDR3: CASSLGRGSRYEQYF. In DNA form, the CDR3 reads TGCGCCAGCAGCTTGGGGCGGGGCTCCCGCTACGAGCAGTACTTC.

This sequence joins TRBV19 and TRBJ1-1; TRBD1 matches 9 bases. With V trimmed by 7 bases and J by 4 bases, 7 bases remained unmatched. Per the germline V gene, CDR1 is LNHDA and CDR2 is SQIVND (reference sequence). The CDR3 runs to 14 residues. The CDR3 protein is CASTYGQGFTEAFF. CDR3 nucleotides: TGTGCCAGTACCTACGGACAGGGGTTCACTGAAGCTTTCTTT.

In its sample, this clone was seen once. The V call is TRBV6-1, the J call TRBJ1-1; no reliable D call. Trimming took 6 bases from V and 4 from J, leaving 3 bases between them. The germline V gene has CDR1 MNHNS and CDR2 SASEGT. The CDR3 extends over 10 amino acids. This CDR3 is CASRGTEAFF. The CDR3 bases are TGTGCCAGCAGGGGCACTGAAGCTTTCTTT.

The V call is TRBV4-1, the J call TRBJ1-1; D unresolved. The CDR3 extends over 13 amino acids. Germline values: CDR1 MGHRA, CDR2 YSYEKL. V was cut by 1 base and J by 0 bases, with 3 bases left in between. The CDR3 region is CASSQAVNTEAFF. In DNA, the CDR3 is TGCGCCAGCAGCCAAGCAGTGAACACTGAAGCTTTCTTT.

The rearrangement links TRBV19 to TRBJ1-2; D ambiguous. The CDR3 loop spans 13 amino acids. V lost 6 bases to trimming and J lost 8 bases, with 16 bases between them. Per the germline V gene, CDR1 is LNHDA and CDR2 is SQIVND (reference sequence). The CDR3 loop reads CASSPIIGRGYTF. The CDR3 coding sequence is TGTGCCAGTAGCCCAATTATCGGTCGGGGCTACACCTTC.

The CDR3 DNA follows: TGTGCCAGCATATCAACGGTTGGACAGACCCAGTACTTC. Translation: CASISTVGQTQYF. The V gene is TRBV5-6, the J gene TRBJ2-5; D not resolved. V was pared by 6 bases and J by 6 bases, with 15 bases between. The CDR3 has 13 residues. Germline V CDR1 and CDR2: SGHDT, YYEEEE.

This chain connects TRBV9 to TRBJ1-5; tentative D call: TRBD1 (6 bases). This CDR3 contains 15 residues. Trimming stripped 3 bases from V and 4 bases from J, with 14 bases between. Looked up from germline, CDR1 is SGDLS and CDR2 is YYNGEE. The CDR3: CASSAPGDLNQPQHF. The CDR3, as DNA: TGTGCCAGCAGCGCTCCAGGGGACTTGAATCAGCCCCAGCATTTT.

The CDR3 sequence is CASSLDFGGNEQFF. The CDR3 DNA reads as TGTGCCAGCAGCTTAGATTTTGGCGGCAATGAGCAGTTCTTC. The chain recombines TRBV11-2 with TRBJ2-1; the D is unclear. Looked up from germline, CDR1 is SGHAT and CDR2 is FQNNGV. CDR3 length: 14 residues. V dropped 0 bases and J dropped 6 bases, with 9 bases sitting between them.

The chain combines TRBV9 with TRBJ2-1; 10 bases agree with TRBD2. V lost 0 bases, J lost 7 bases, and 4 bases stayed unmatched. The CDR3 has 15 residues. Germline CDR1 SGDLS, CDR2 YYNGEE. CDR3 loop: CASSVEGTSVNEQFF. The CDR3 coding sequence is TGTGCCAGCAGCGTAGAGGGGACTAGCGTTAATGAGCAGTTCTTC.

The chain is built from TRBV5-6 and TRBJ2-1, with 10 bases matching TRBD2. Trimming removed 3 bases from V and 8 bases from J; junction bases left unmatched: 8. Germline V CDR1 and CDR2: SGHDT, YYEEEE. This CDR3 contains 15 residues. For the CDR3, the DNA is TGTGCCAGCAGCTCTGTAGCGGGGGGAGGAGATGAGCAGTTCTTC. This sequence encodes CASSSVAGGGDEQFF.

This clone was detected once. The CDR3 nucleotides are TGTGCCAGCAGTGAATGGGAGAATGAGCAGTTCTTC. Translating it yields CASSEWENEQFF. This chain uses TRBV6-1 with TRBJ2-1; TRBD2 is a possible D gene (5 bases). CDR1 is MNHNS and CDR2 is SASEGT in the germline V gene. With 2 bases removed from V and 7 bases from J, the gap between germline ends came to 6 bases. The length of the CDR3 is 12 residues.

The J gene is TRBJ2-7, the V gene TRBV14; D possibly corresponds to TRBD1 (6 bases). Germline V gives CDR1 SGHDN, CDR2 FVKESK. The length of the CDR3 is 16 residues. With 1 base removed from V and 3 bases from J, the gap between germline ends came to 16 bases. CDR3 in amino acids: CASSQGRGSGFYEQYF. DNA of the CDR3: TGTGCCAGCAGCCAAGGAAGGGGGTCTGGGTTCTACGAGCAGTACTTC.

J is TRBJ2-3 and V is TRBV2, with D tentatively TRBD1 (6 bases). Between the trimmed V and J ends, which lost 6 bases and 7 bases, there was a span of 11 bases. This CDR3 is 12 amino acids long. Germline loops: CDR1 SNHLY, CDR2 FYNNEI. Here the CDR3 reads CASREQGYTQYF. CDR3 sequence (DNA): TGTGCCAGCAGGGAACAGGGTTATACGCAGTATTTT.

This chain links TRBV7-9 with TRBJ1-4; weak D call: TRBD1 (6 bases). CDR3 size: 17 residues. V gave up 3 bases and J gave up 5 bases, with 19 bases separating them. Looked up from germline, CDR1 is SEHNR and CDR2 is FQNEAQ (reference sequence). CDR3 region: CASSFPALGAENEKLFF. CDR3 coding DNA: TGTGCCAGCAGCTTTCCCGCATTGGGGGCAGAAAATGAAAAACTGTTTTTT.